What follows are 13 T cell receptor beta chains derived from one specimen sequenced in a study of CD8+ T cells in alopecia areata. RNA extraction was followed by reverse transcription into cDNA, which acted as the sequencing template. Only in-frame clones appear in the TCRdb table, and some are missing; sequencing was by immunoSEQ multiplex PCR. The profile shows roughly 200,000 clones, roughly two fifths of them singletons. The treatment denotes: oral pan-JAK inhibitor, 5-10 mg twice daily. The sample consisted of CD4+ T cells sorted from blood, taken between weeks 30 and 35, from a patient treated with tofacitinib. The receptors were gathered from a human donor with alopecia areata.

The CDR3 coding sequence is TGTGCCTGGGCTACTAGGTCCCCCCCAGATACGCAGTATTTT. Translation: CAWATRSPPDTQYF. This rearrangement joins TRBV30 to TRBJ2-3; D may be TRBD2 (5 bases). The CDR3 sequence is 14 residues long. V lost 5 bases to trimming and J lost 4 bases, with 16 bases between them. CDR1 and CDR2 from the germline V gene are GTSNPN and SVGIG (reference sequence).

V gene TRBV29-1 combines with J gene TRBJ2-3, with D unclear. This CDR3 is 13 amino acids long. CDR1 SQVTM and CDR2 ANQGSEA come from the germline V gene. Trimming pared 6 bases from V and 6 bases from J, leaving 16 bases between. CDR3: CSVRPQPHDTQYF. In DNA form, the CDR3 reads TGCAGCGTCCGACCTCAACCTCACGATACGCAGTATTTT.

This clone was picked up a small number of times. The chain carries TRBV7-2 and TRBJ2-3, with 10 bases aligning to TRBD1. After removal of 5 bases from V and 6 bases from J, the junction contained 5 bases not matched to a gene. The CDR3 is made up of 14 amino acids. Per the germline V gene, CDR1 is SGHTA and CDR2 is FQGNSA. The CDR3 DNA sequence: TGTGCCAGCAGCCAGGGACAGGGGCGGGATACGCAGTATTTT. It yields the protein CASSQGQGRDTQYF.

This chain joins TRBV4-1 and TRBJ1-2, with D tentatively TRBD1 (5 bases). In germline, CDR1 is MGHRA, CDR2 YSYEKL. V lost 5 bases and J lost 4, with 14 bases in between. The CDR3 contains 14 residues. CDR3 in DNA: TGCGCCAGCAGCTCCCCCGGACACCGCTATGGCTACACCTTC. It codes for CASSSPGHRYGYTF.

The V gene is TRBV30, the J gene TRBJ2-3; D possibly corresponds to TRBD2 (6 bases). The CDR3 runs to 15 residues. Germline CDR1 reads GTSNPN; CDR2 reads SVGIG (reference sequence). Trimming cost V 4 bases and J 3 bases, with 17 bases left between them. The chain's CDR3 is CAWTISGVKTDTQYF. CDR3 bases: TGTGCCTGGACAATATCGGGGGTCAAGACAGATACGCAGTATTTT.

This chain joins TRBV6-5 and TRBJ2-7; no firm D call. V lost 7 bases, J lost 0 bases, and 7 bases lay in between. The CDR3 consists of 12 residues. Looked up from germline, CDR1 is MNHEY and CDR2 is SVGAGI. CDR3 protein: CASTPSSYEQYF. For the CDR3, the DNA is TGTGCCAGCACGCCCAGCTCCTACGAGCAGTACTTC.

This rearrangement joins TRBV30 to TRBJ2-7, with a weak D call TRBD1 (5 bases). V was pared by 0 bases and J by 3 bases, with 6 bases between. Germline values: CDR1 GTSNPN, CDR2 SVGIG (reference sequence). This CDR3 region has 12 residues. The CDR3 sequence: CAWSVQDYEQYF. In DNA, the CDR3 is TGTGCCTGGAGTGTACAGGACTACGAGCAGTACTTC.

The chain joins TRBV2 to TRBJ2-2, with D unclear. V lost 6 bases to trimming and J lost 7 bases, with 18 bases between them. Germline V CDR1 and CDR2: SNHLY, FYNNEI. The CDR3 sequence is 15 residues long. The CDR3 loop reads CASRFRALLLGELFF. DNA for the CDR3: TGTGCCAGCAGGTTCCGGGCCCTATTGCTCGGGGAGCTGTTTTTT.

The chain joins TRBV5-1 to TRBJ2-7; 10 bases fit TRBD2. V lost 3 bases to trimming and J lost 5 bases; unmatched junction nucleotides: 8. The germline V gene has CDR1 SGHRS and CDR2 YFSETQ. The length of the CDR3 is 15 residues. CDR3 sequence reads: CASSYQLAGTHEQYF. CDR3 coding DNA: TGCGCCAGCAGCTACCAACTAGCGGGAACCCACGAGCAGTACTTC. Together with reference TRBV5-1 and TRBJ2-7, the CDR3 gives the full variable domain: KAGVTQTPRYLIKTRGQQVTLSCSPISGHRSVSWYQQTPGQGLQFLFEYFSETQRNKGNFPGRFSGRQFSNSRSEMNVSTLELGDSALYLCASSYQLAGTHEQYFGPGTRLTVT.

V and J are TRBV7-6 and TRBJ2-5; D is undetermined. Germline CDR1 and CDR2: SGHVS and FNYEAQ. The CDR3 is 13 residues long. V was pared by 2 bases and J by 4 bases, with 8 bases between. CDR3 sequence: CASSLLVLETQYF. CDR3 sequence (DNA): TGTGCCAGCAGCTTATTGGTTCTAGAGACCCAGTACTTC.

This sequence joins TRBV5-4 and TRBJ2-7; no clear D gene. From germline, CDR1 is SGHNT and CDR2 YYREEE (reference sequence). CDR3 length equals 16 residues. The V end was cut by 2 bases, the J end by 2 bases, with 17 bases between. DNA of the CDR3: TGTGCCAGCAGCTTAGGTACCACCCTATTGACCTACGAGCAGTACTTC. Its translation is CASSLGTTLLTYEQYF.

V and J are TRBV6-5 and TRBJ1-2; D perhaps matches TRBD1 (5 bases). CDR1 is MNHEY and CDR2 is SVGAGI in the germline V gene. Trimming removed 7 bases from V and 5 bases from J, with 14 bases in between. The CDR3 length is 13 residues. DNA for the CDR3: TGTGCCAGCACTCAGGGAAAGGAATATGGCTACACCTTC. This sequence encodes CASTQGKEYGYTF.

The genes are TRBV7-2 and TRBJ2-5; D is undetermined. Looked up from germline, CDR1 is SGHTA and CDR2 is FQGNSA. Trimming removed 6 bases from V and 6 bases from J, with 8 bases in between. This CDR3 has 11 amino acids. The CDR3 DNA reads as TGTGCCAGCAGTATACTTCAGACCCAGTACTTC. It translates to CASSILQTQYF.